These T cell receptor beta chains were read from a single sample in a study of blood T cell repertoires in COVID-19. The assay was immunoSEQ multiplex PCR, and TCRdb's table has in-frame clones only and misses some. The table lists 150,000 to 200,000 clones, 88% of them singletons, with 6.5% to 8% in the top ten. Sequenced material: PBMCs or T cells enriched from blood (not recorded which). The receptor set was obtained from a woman aged 50 to 60 who had recovered from COVID-19. CDR3s include the opening cysteine and the closing phenylalanine or tryptophan. Each record gives: J gene, D gene, V gene, clone size, CDR3 DNA, CDR3 protein. The D gene is left open where the match is weak. For some rows the clone size is stated as once, few or many, or as a class when expanded; others skip it.

j_gene: TRBJ2-1
d_gene: TRBD2
v_gene: TRBV29-1
abundance: -
CDR3nt: TGCAGCGTTGATCCGGGGCGGGGGACTGAGCAGTTCTTC
CDR3aa: CSVDPGRGTEQFF

j_gene: TRBJ2-7
d_gene: -
v_gene: TRBV5-1
abundance: once
CDR3nt: TGCGCCAGCAGCCGATGGGGGGATGGGTACGAGCAGTACTTC
CDR3aa: CASSRWGDGYEQYF

j_gene: TRBJ2-5
d_gene: -
v_gene: TRBV11-2
abundance: -
CDR3nt: TGTGCCAGCAGCTCACGACGCAGGGATTTCTTAGAGACCCAGTACTTC
CDR3aa: CASSSRRRDFLETQYF

j_gene: TRBJ2-2
d_gene: TRBD1
v_gene: TRBV11-1
abundance: -
CDR3nt: TGTGCCAGCAGTCTGGACAGGGGGATCGGGGAGCTGTTTTTT
CDR3aa: CASSLDRGIGELFF

j_gene: TRBJ2-3
d_gene: TRBD2
v_gene: TRBV12-5
abundance: -
CDR3nt: TGTGCTAGTGGTCGAAGCGGGGTAGATACGCAGTATTTT
CDR3aa: CASGRSGVDTQYF

j_gene: TRBJ2-7
d_gene: TRBD2
v_gene: TRBV20-1
abundance: -
CDR3nt: TGCAGTGCTAGTCTCCTAGCGGGGGTTACCTACGAGCAGTACTTC
CDR3aa: CSASLLAGVTYEQYF

j_gene: TRBJ1-1
d_gene: -
v_gene: TRBV9
abundance: -
CDR3nt: TGTGCCAGCAGCGTAGTTTACGACAGTGAAGCTTTCTTT
CDR3aa: CASSVVYDSEAFF

j_gene: TRBJ2-2
d_gene: TRBD2
v_gene: TRBV9
abundance: once
CDR3nt: TGTGCCAGCAGCCCGTCTCTAGCGGGGGTAACCGGGGAGCTGTTTTTT
CDR3aa: CASSPSLAGVTGELFF

j_gene: TRBJ2-3
d_gene: -
v_gene: TRBV7-2
abundance: -
CDR3nt: TGTGCCAGCAGCCCGAGGACTAACACAGATACGCAGTATTTT
CDR3aa: CASSPRTNTDTQYF

j_gene: TRBJ1-2
d_gene: TRBD1
v_gene: TRBV19
abundance: -
CDR3nt: TGTGCCAGTAGTACCCGGACAGGGGCGAACTATGGCTACACCTTC
CDR3aa: CASSTRTGANYGYTF

j_gene: TRBJ1-1
d_gene: -
v_gene: TRBV15
abundance: -
CDR3nt: TGTGCCACCAGCAGCATCAGAATCCCTGAGGCAGCTTTCTTT
CDR3aa: CATSSIRIPEAAFF

j_gene: TRBJ2-2
d_gene: -
v_gene: TRBV7-2
abundance: -
CDR3nt: TGTGCCAGCAGCTGGAAGCGTGCGAACACCGGGGAGCTGTTTTTT
CDR3aa: CASSWKRANTGELFF

j_gene: TRBJ2-2
d_gene: -
v_gene: TRBV19
abundance: -
CDR3nt: TGTGCCAGTAGTCCGGCGGCGTTTACCGGGGAGCTGTTTTTT
CDR3aa: CASSPAAFTGELFF

j_gene: TRBJ2-2
d_gene: TRBD2
v_gene: TRBV4-3
abundance: -
CDR3nt: TGCGCCAGCAGCCACCCCTTCGGGCTAGCGGGGTCGTCCGGGGAGCTGTTTTTT
CDR3aa: CASSHPFGLAGSSGELFF

j_gene: TRBJ1-1
d_gene: -
v_gene: TRBV12-2
abundance: -
CDR3nt: TGTGCAAGTCGCCTTGGACAGGGCCGGGCGGACACTGAAGCTTTCTTT
CDR3aa: CASRLGQGRADTEAFF

j_gene: TRBJ1-2
d_gene: TRBD1
v_gene: TRBV7-9
abundance: -
CDR3nt: TGTGCCAGCAGCCCCACCGGACAGGGCTCTAACTATGGCTACACCTTC
CDR3aa: CASSPTGQGSNYGYTF

j_gene: TRBJ1-5
d_gene: -
v_gene: TRBV18
abundance: few
CDR3nt: TGTGCCAGCTCACCACCGGGGGCCCAAAATCAGCCCCAGCATTTT
CDR3aa: CASSPPGAQNQPQHF

j_gene: TRBJ1-1
d_gene: -
v_gene: TRBV4-3
abundance: -
CDR3nt: TGCGCCAGCAGCCAAGAGGAGGGCAGGAACACTGAAGCTTTCTTT
CDR3aa: CASSQEEGRNTEAFF

j_gene: TRBJ1-4
d_gene: -
v_gene: TRBV10-3
abundance: -
CDR3nt: TGTGCCATCAGACCGGGGGGGAATGAAAAACTGTTTTTT
CDR3aa: CAIRPGGNEKLFF

j_gene: TRBJ2-3
d_gene: -
v_gene: TRBV27
abundance: -
CDR3nt: TGTGCCAGCAGTTTAGGGCAGTCTAGCACAGATACGCAGTATTTT
CDR3aa: CASSLGQSSTDTQYF

j_gene: TRBJ1-5
d_gene: TRBD1
v_gene: TRBV30
abundance: -
CDR3nt: TGTGCCTGGAAAGATGGACAGGGAGATCAGCCCCAGCATTTT
CDR3aa: CAWKDGQGDQPQHF

j_gene: TRBJ2-6
d_gene: -
v_gene: TRBV5-1
abundance: -
CDR3nt: TGCGCCAGCAGCCGGGACAACTCTGGGGCCAACGTCCTGACTTTC
CDR3aa: CASSRDNSGANVLTF